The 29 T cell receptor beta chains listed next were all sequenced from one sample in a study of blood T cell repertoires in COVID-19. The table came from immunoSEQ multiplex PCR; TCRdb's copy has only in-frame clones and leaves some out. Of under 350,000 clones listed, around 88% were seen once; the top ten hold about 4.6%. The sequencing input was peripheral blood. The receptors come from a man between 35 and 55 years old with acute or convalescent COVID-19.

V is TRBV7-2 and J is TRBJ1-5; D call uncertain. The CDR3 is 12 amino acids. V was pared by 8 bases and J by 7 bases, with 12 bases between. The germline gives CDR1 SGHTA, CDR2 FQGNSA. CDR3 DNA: TGTGCCAGCGGCTCCTCGGGGCAGCCCCAGCATTTT. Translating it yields CASGSSGQPQHF.

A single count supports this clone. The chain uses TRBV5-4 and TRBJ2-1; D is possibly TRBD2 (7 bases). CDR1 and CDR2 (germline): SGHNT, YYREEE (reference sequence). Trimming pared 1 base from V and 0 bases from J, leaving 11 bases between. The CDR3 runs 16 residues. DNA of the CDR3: TGTGCCAGCAGCTTGCAGGCGGGGGCCTCCTACAATGAGCAGTTCTTC. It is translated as CASSLQAGASYNEQFF.

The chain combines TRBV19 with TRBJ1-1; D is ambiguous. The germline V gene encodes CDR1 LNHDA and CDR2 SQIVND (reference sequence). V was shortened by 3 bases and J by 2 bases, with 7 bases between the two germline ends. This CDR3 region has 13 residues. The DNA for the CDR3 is TGTGCCAGTAGTATGGCAGTCAACACTGAAGCTTTCTTT. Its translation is CASSMAVNTEAFF.

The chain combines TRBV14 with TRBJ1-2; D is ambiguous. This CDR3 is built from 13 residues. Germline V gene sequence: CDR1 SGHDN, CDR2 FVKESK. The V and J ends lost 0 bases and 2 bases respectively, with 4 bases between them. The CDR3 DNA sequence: TGTGCCAGCAGCCAAGACATGAACTATGGCTACACCTTC. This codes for CASSQDMNYGYTF.

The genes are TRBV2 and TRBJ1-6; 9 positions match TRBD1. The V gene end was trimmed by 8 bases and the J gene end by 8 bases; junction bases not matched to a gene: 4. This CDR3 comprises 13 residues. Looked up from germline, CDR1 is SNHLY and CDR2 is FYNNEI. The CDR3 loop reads CASLTGGHSPLHF. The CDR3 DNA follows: TGTGCCAGCCTCACAGGGGGCCATTCACCCCTCCACTTT.

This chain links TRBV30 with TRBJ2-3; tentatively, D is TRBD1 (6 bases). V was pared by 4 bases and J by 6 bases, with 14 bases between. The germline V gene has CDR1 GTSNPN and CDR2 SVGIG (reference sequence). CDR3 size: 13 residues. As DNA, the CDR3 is TGTGCCTGGAATCAGGGGCTCGGGGATACGCAGTATTTT. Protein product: CAWNQGLGDTQYF.

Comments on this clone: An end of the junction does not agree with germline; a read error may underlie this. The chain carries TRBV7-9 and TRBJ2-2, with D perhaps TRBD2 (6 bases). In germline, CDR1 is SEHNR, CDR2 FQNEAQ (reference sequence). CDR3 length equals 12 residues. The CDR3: CFGGENTGELFF. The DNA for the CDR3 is TGCTTTGGAGGGGAGAACACCGGGGAGCTGTTTTTT.

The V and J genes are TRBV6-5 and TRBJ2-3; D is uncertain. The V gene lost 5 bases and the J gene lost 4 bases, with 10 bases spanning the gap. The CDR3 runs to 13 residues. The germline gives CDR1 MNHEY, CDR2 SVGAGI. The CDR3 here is CASSSSSSDTQYF. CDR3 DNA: TGTGCCAGCAGTAGTAGTTCGTCAGATACGCAGTATTTT.

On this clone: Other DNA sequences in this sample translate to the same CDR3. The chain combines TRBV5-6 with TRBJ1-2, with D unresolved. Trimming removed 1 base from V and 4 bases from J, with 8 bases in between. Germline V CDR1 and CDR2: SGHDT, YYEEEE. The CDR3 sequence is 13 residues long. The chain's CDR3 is CASSLYRSYGYTF. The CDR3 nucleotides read TGTGCCAGCAGCTTGTACAGAAGCTATGGCTACACCTTC.

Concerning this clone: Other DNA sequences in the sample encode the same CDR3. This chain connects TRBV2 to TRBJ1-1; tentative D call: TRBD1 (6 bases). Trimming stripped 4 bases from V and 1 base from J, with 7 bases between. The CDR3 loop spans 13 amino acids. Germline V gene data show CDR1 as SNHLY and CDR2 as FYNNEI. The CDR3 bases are TGTGCCAGCAGTGGGACAGCGAACACTGAAGCTTTCTTT. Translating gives CASSGTANTEAFF.

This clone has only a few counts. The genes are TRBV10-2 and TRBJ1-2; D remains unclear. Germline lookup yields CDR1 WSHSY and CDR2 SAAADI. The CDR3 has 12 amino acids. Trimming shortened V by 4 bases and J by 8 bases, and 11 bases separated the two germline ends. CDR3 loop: CASSGAGEGYTF. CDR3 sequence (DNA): TGCGCCAGCAGTGGGGCGGGTGAGGGCTACACCTTC.

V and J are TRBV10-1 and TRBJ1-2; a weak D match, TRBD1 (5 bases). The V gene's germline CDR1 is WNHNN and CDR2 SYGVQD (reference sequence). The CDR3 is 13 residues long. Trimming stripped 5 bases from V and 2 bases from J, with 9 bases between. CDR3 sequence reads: CASSRNRNYGYTF. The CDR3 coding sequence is TGCGCCAGCAGTAGGAACAGGAACTATGGCTACACCTTC.

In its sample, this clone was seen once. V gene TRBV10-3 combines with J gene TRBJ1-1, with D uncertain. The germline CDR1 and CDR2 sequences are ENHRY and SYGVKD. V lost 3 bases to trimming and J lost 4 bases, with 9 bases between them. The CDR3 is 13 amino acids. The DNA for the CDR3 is TGTGCCATCAGTGATAGCCGGGGCACTGAAGCTTTCTTT. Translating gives CAISDSRGTEAFF.

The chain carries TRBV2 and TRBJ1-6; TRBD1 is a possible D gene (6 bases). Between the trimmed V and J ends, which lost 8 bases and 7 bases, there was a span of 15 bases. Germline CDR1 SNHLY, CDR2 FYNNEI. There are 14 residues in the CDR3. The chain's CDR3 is CASQFRDMNSPLHF. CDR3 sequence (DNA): TGTGCCAGCCAATTCCGGGACATGAATTCACCCCTCCACTTT.

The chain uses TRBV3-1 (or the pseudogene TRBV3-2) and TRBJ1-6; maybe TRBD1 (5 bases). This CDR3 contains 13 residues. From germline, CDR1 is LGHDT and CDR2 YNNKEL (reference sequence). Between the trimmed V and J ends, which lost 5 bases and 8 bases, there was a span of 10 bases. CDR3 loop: CASSSGQDSPLHF. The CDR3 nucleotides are TGTGCCAGCAGCTCAGGGCAGGATTCACCCCTCCACTTT.

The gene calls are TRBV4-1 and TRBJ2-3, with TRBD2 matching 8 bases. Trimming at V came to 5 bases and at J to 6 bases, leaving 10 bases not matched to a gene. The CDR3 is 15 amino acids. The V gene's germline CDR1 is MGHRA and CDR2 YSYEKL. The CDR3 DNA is TGCGCCAGCAGCGATTTGGCGGGGGGAGAGGATACGCAGTATTTT. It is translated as CASSDLAGGEDTQYF.

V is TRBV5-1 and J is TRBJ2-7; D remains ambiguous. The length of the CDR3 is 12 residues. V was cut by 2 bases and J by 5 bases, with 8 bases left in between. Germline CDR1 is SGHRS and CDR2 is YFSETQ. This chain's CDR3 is CASSLLTDEQYF. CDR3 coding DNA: TGCGCCAGCAGCTTACTGACTGACGAGCAGTACTTC.

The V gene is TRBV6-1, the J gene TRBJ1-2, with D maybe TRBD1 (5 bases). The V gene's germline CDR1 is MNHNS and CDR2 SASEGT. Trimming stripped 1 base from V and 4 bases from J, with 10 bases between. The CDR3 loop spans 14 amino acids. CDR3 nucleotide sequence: TGTGCCAGCAGTGAAGGCCGGGACTCCTATGGCTACACCTTC. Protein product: CASSEGRDSYGYTF.

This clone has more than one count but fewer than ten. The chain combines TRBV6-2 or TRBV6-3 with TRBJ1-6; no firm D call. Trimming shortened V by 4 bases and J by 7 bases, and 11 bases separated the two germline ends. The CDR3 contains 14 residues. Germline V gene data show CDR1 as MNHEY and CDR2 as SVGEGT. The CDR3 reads CASSSGLANSPLHF. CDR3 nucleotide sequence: TGTGCCAGCAGTTCCGGACTAGCGAATTCACCCCTCCACTTT.

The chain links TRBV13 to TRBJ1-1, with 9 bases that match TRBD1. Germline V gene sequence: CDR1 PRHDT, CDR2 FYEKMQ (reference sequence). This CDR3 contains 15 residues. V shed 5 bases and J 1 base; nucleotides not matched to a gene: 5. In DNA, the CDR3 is TGTGCCAGCAGCCCTGGGACAGGGCCGAACACTGAAGCTTTCTTT. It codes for CASSPGTGPNTEAFF.

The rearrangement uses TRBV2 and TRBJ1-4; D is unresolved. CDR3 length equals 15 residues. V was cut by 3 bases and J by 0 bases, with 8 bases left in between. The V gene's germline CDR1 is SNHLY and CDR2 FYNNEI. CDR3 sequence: CASSDRSATNEKLFF. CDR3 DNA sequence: TGTGCCAGCAGTGACAGAAGTGCAACTAATGAAAAACTGTTTTTT.

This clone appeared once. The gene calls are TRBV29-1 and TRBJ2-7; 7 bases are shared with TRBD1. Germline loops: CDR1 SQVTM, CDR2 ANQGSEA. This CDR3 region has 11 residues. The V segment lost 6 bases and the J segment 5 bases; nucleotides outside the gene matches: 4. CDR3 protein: CSVGDRDEQYF. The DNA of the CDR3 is TGCAGCGTGGGAGACAGGGACGAGCAGTACTTC.

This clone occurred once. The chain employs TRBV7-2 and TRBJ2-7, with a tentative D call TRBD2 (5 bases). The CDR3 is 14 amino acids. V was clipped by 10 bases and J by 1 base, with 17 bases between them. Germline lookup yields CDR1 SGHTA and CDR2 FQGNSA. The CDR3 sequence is CATKPAEGSYEQYF. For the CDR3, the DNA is TGTGCCACCAAACCAGCCGAGGGATCCTACGAGCAGTACTTC.

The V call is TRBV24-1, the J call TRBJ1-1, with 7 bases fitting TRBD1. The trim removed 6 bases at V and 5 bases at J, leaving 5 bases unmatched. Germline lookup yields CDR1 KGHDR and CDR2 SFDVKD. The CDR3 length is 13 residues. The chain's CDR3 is CATSPAGGTEAFF. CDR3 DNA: TGTGCCACCAGTCCTGCAGGGGGAACTGAAGCTTTCTTT.

The CDR3 spells CASSATGPVGQPQHF. The CDR3 nucleotides are TGTGCCAGCAGCGCGACAGGGCCCGTTGGTCAGCCCCAGCATTTT. The V gene is TRBV2, the J gene TRBJ1-5, with TRBD1 identical over 7 bases. The ends lost 6 bases at V and 6 bases at J; junction bases unmatched: 11. The CDR3 is 15 residues long. The germline V gene encodes CDR1 SNHLY and CDR2 FYNNEI.

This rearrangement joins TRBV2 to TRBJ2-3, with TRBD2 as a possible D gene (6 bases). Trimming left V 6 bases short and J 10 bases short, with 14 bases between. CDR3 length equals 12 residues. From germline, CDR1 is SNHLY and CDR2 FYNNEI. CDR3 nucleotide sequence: TGTGCCAGCAGCCTGTCACGGGGGTCGCAGTATTTT. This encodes CASSLSRGSQYF.

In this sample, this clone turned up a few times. The DNA of the CDR3 is TGTGCCAGCAGCCGGACAGGGGTGGAAGATGAGCAGTTCTTC. The encoded protein is CASSRTGVEDEQFF. J is TRBJ2-1 and V is TRBV6-5; 9 nucleotides agree with TRBD1. In germline, CDR1 is MNHEY, CDR2 SVGAGI. J was trimmed by 8 bases and V by 6 bases; bases with no gene match: 8. This CDR3 spans 14 amino acids.

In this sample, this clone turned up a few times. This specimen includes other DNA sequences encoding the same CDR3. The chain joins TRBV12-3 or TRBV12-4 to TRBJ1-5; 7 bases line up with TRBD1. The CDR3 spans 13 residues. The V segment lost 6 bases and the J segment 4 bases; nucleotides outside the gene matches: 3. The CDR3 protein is CASSLQGNQPQHF. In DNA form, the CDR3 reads TGTGCCAGCAGCCTACAGGGGAATCAGCCCCAGCATTTT.

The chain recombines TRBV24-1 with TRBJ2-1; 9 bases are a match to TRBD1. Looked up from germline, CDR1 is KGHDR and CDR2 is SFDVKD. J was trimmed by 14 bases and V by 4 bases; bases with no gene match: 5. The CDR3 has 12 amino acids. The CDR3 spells CATSELGQGKFF. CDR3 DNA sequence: TGTGCCACCAGTGAACTTGGACAGGGGAAGTTCTTC.